Presented here are 18 T cell receptor beta chains from one specimen sequenced in a study of Graves' ophthalmopathy and Graves' hyperthyroidism. Investigators amplified TCR beta CDR3 regions from RNA transcripts. The workflow started with a first-round RT-PCR run with HTBI primers and then moved on to a second-round multiplex PCR. TCRdb re-analysed the multiplex PCR reads in MiXCR, keeping a single row per CDR3 protein. In the table there are about 500,000 distinct CDR3 sequences, about 15% of which are singletons. Sequencing was performed on blood. The receptors stem from a woman in her twenties or thirties with Graves' ophthalmopathy.

The table lists this clonotype with many counts. This chain uses TRBV6-1 with TRBJ1-6; no clear D. Trimming removed 7 bases at V and 0 bases at J, with 10 bases between. Per the germline V gene, CDR1 is MNHNS and CDR2 is SASEGT. This CDR3 has 15 residues. The CDR3 region has the DNA TGTGCCAGCATACTGCGCATCTCCTATAATTCACCCCTCCACTTT. Translated: CASILRISYNSPLHF.

This clonotype was recorded only once. The chain is built from TRBV6-5 and TRBJ1-5; no firm D call. The germline CDR1 and CDR2 sequences are MNHEY and SVGAGI. This CDR3 spans 13 amino acids. With 0 bases removed from V and 5 bases from J, the gap between germline ends came to 5 bases. The CDR3 reads CASSYSKDQPQHF. The CDR3 coding sequence is TGTGCCAGCAGTTACTCGAAAGATCAGCCCCAGCATTTT.

This chain links TRBV6-1 with TRBJ1-2; 8 bases fit TRBD1. The CDR3 has 13 residues. The V and J ends lost 6 bases and 4 bases, in that order; junction bases with no gene match: 4. The germline V gene encodes CDR1 MNHNS and CDR2 SASEGT. In nucleotides, the CDR3 is TGTGCCAGCAGACCAGGGGGCGGCTATGGCTACACCTTC. It codes for CASRPGGGYGYTF.

This clonotype was seen many times. V is TRBV12-3 or TRBV12-4 and J is TRBJ2-7, with 8 positions matching TRBD1. The junction had 7 bases not matched to a gene; V was cut back by 5 bases and J by 4 bases. CDR3 length: 14 amino acids. As DNA, the CDR3 is TGTGCCAGCAGTCCCGGACAGGGCCAATACGAGCAGTACTTC. Its protein is CASSPGQGQYEQYF.

The chain carries TRBV27 and TRBJ2-5; D gene ambiguous. The CDR3 has 14 residues. The germline V gene has CDR1 MNHEY and CDR2 SMNVEV (reference sequence). The V end was cut by 3 bases, the J end by 2 bases, with 10 bases between. CDR3 in amino acids: CASSFGVGQETQYF. The CDR3, as DNA: TGTGCCAGCAGTTTTGGGGTTGGGCAAGAGACCCAGTACTTC.

This clonotype has ten or more counts. The chain employs TRBV12-3 or TRBV12-4 and TRBJ2-7; 10 nucleotides line up with TRBD1. This CDR3 region has 14 residues. With 5 bases clipped from V and 5 bases from J, the junction kept 6 bases outside the gene matches. The CDR3 loop reads CASSIAGTGDEQYF. CDR3 bases: TGTGCCAGCAGTATCGCCGGGACAGGGGACGAGCAGTACTTC.

This clonotype was counted only a few times. The chain has TRBV30 and TRBJ1-5; maybe TRBD1 (5 bases). The germline gives CDR1 GTSNPN, CDR2 SVGIG (reference sequence). V was pared by 0 bases and J by 2 bases, with 11 bases between. The CDR3 totals 15 residues. CDR3: CAWSVKGTGNQPQHF. The CDR3 DNA reads as TGTGCCTGGAGTGTCAAAGGGACCGGCAATCAGCCCCAGCATTTT.

This clonotype was detected ten times or more. The V call is TRBV6-2 or TRBV6-3, the J call TRBJ1-6; tentative D call: TRBD1 (5 bases). Germline V lookup: CDR1 MNHEY, CDR2 SVGEGT. CDR3 length equals 15 residues. Trimming removed 6 bases at V and 5 bases at J, with 14 bases between. DNA of the CDR3: TGTGCCAGCAGGGCCCCGGGACTTCATAATTCACCCCTCCACTTT. Translated: CASRAPGLHNSPLHF.

This clonotype was seen many times. Its ends do not fully match the called genes, so a read error is possible. The genes are TRBV15 and TRBJ1-2, with D hard to call. Germline CDR1 is LNHNV and CDR2 is YYDKDF (reference sequence). This CDR3 is built from 13 residues. The CDR3 protein is CATSSGSYYGYTF. The CDR3, as DNA: TGTGCCACCAGCAGTGGGAGTTACTACGGCTACACCTTC.

This clonotype was observed a few times. The chain links TRBV2 to TRBJ2-7, with unresolved D. The CDR3 extends over 13 amino acids. V was trimmed by 3 bases and J by 4 bases, leaving 10 bases between them. From germline, CDR1 is SNHLY and CDR2 FYNNEI. CDR3 residues: CASSDRKVYEQYF. In DNA, the CDR3 is TGTGCCAGCAGTGATAGAAAGGTGTACGAGCAGTACTTC.

This clonotype was seen many times. This sequence joins TRBV20-1 and TRBJ2-7, with TRBD2 matching over 9 bases. This CDR3 comprises 13 residues. Germline V CDR1 and CDR2: DFQATT, SNEGSKA (reference sequence). Trimming removed 5 bases from V and 2 bases from J; junction bases left unmatched: 4. CDR3 bases: TGCAGTGCTTTAAGCGGGGGGCCCTACGAGCAGTACTTC. Encoded protein: CSALSGGPYEQYF.

The rearrangement joins TRBV5-5 to TRBJ2-5, with D possibly being TRBD1 or TRBD2 (5 bases each). Per the germline V gene, CDR1 is SGHKS and CDR2 is YYEKEE (reference sequence). V was pared by 4 bases and J by 1 base, with 20 bases between. The CDR3 spans 17 residues. The chain's CDR3 is CASSGVRDRRFQETQYF. In DNA, the CDR3 is TGTGCCAGCAGCGGGGTCCGGGACCGCCGCTTCCAAGAGACCCAGTACTTC.

There are many counts of this clonotype. The chain recombines TRBV6-2 or TRBV6-3 with TRBJ1-1, with a tentative D call TRBD1 (5 bases). The V and J ends lost 4 bases and 7 bases respectively, with 22 bases between them. The CDR3 sequence is 16 residues long. Germline V gene data show CDR1 as MNHEY and CDR2 as SVGEGT. The CDR3 DNA is TGTGCCAGCAGTTTCGATTTACCCGCAGGGTTGGTTGAAGCTTTCTTT. This translates into CASSFDLPAGLVEAFF.

As for this clonotype: A much larger clone lies a single base off, so this may be a read error. V is TRBV20-1 and J is TRBJ1-1, with D unclear. The CDR3 runs 11 residues. CDR1 is DFQATT and CDR2 is SNEGSKA in the germline V gene (reference sequence). CDR3 loop: CSAARNTETFF. The CDR3 DNA follows: TGCAGTGCGGCGAGGAACACTGAAACTTTCTTT.

For this clonotype: Mismatch with germline at one junction end may stem from a read error. The genes are TRBV12-3 or TRBV12-4 and TRBJ2-4; tentatively, D is TRBD2 (5 bases). The CDR3 covers 16 residues. The CDR3 nucleotides are TGTGCCAGCAGCGACTGGCACACTCTAGCCAAAAACATTAAGTACTTC. The encoded protein is CASSDWHTLAKNIKYF.

This clonotype was detected only a few times. V and J are TRBV19 and TRBJ1-5; TRBD1 might be the D (5 bases). Per the germline V gene, CDR1 is LNHDA and CDR2 is SQIVND (reference sequence). The V and J ends lost 11 bases and 3 bases respectively, with 20 bases between them. This CDR3 region has 15 residues. The DNA of the CDR3 is TGTGCCGAACAAAAGGGGCCGATTGACAATCAGCCCCAGCATTTT. It is translated as CAEQKGPIDNQPQHF. The full variable domain, rest sourced from reference TRBV19 and TRBJ1-5, is DGGITQSPKYLFRKEGQNVTLSCEQNLNHDAMYWYRQDPGQGLRLIYYSQIVNDFQKGDIAEGYSVSREKKESFPLTVTSAQKNPTAFYLCAEQKGPIDNQPQHFGDGTRLSIL.

This clonotype was found a few times. An end of the junction does not agree with germline; a read error may underlie this. This CDR3 reads CAGSQVDGNSGANVLTF. DNA of the CDR3: TGCGCCGGCAGCCAAGTTGACGGGAACTCTGGGGCCAACGTCCTGACTTTC. The chain uses TRBV4-3 and TRBJ2-6, with D possibly TRBD2 on 5 matching bases. This CDR3 contains 17 residues. The germline gives CDR1 LGHNA, CDR2 YSLEER.

This clonotype was seen ten or more times. The chain recombines TRBV29-1 with TRBJ1-2, with D perhaps TRBD1 (5 bases). CDR1 is SQVTM, CDR2 ANQGSEA, per germline. Trimming removed 3 bases at V and 4 bases at J, with 18 bases between. This CDR3 is built from 15 residues. The CDR3 region has the DNA TGCAGCGTTGACTCCCGGGGTGACAGATCCTATGGCTACACCTTC. Amino acids: CSVDSRGDRSYGYTF. Looking up the rest from reference TRBV29-1 and TRBJ1-2 gives the full variable domain: SAVISQKPSRDICQRGTSLTIQCQVDSQVTMMFWYRQQPGQSLTLIATANQGSEATYESGFVIDKFPISRPNLTFSTLTVSNMSPEDSSIYLCSVDSRGDRSYGYTFGSGTRLTVV.